Following are 19 T cell receptor beta chains from one sample sequenced in a study of OX40 agonist ivuxolimab in advanced cancers. Library prep was done by the immunoSEQ multiplex PCR assay. As stored in TCRdb, this immuneACCESS dataset retains in-frame rearrangements with V and J assigned. A fraction of the clones does not appear; measured against another copy, unresolved V genes explain less than half of the discrepancy, and the remainder lacks a known reason. The sample includes under 80,000 clones, with less than 85% observed a single time. Together, the top ten hold about 4.1% of the sample. The sequencing used CD4+ or CD8+ T cells sorted from blood, collected in a trial of the OX40 agonist ivuxolimab. The source is an adult with an advanced solid tumor such as melanoma, head and neck, liver or kidney cancer.

CDR3 sequence: CASSLDQGNTIYF. For the CDR3, the DNA is TGTGCCAGCAGCTTAGACCAGGGCAACACCATATATTTT. The chain recombines TRBV11-2 with TRBJ1-3, with D possibly TRBD1 on 5 matching bases. This CDR3 comprises 13 residues. CDR1 and CDR2 from the germline V gene are SGHAT and FQNNGV. Trimming removed 0 bases from V and 7 bases from J, with 7 bases in between.

The rearrangement uses TRBV15 and TRBJ1-5; D call uncertain. This CDR3 region has 15 residues. Between the trimmed V and J ends, which lost 1 base and 1 base, there was a span of 8 bases. CDR1 LNHNV and CDR2 YYDKDF come from the germline V gene (reference sequence). CDR3 sequence reads: CATSRGEVSNQPQHF. The CDR3 DNA follows: TGTGCCACCAGCAGAGGTGAGGTAAGCAATCAGCCCCAGCATTTT.

The CDR3 sequence: CASSPGQWMNTEAFF. The CDR3 DNA reads as TGTGCCAGCAGTCCGGGACAGTGGATGAACACTGAAGCTTTCTTT. The V gene is TRBV28, the J gene TRBJ1-1; TRBD1 matches at 7 bases. Germline V CDR1 and CDR2: MDHEN, SYDVKM. The CDR3 sequence is 15 residues long. Trimming at V came to 5 bases and at J to 0 bases, leaving 6 bases not matched to a gene.

A single count supports this clone. The J gene is TRBJ2-5, the V gene TRBV9; no definite D call. Germline V gene lookup returns CDR1 SGDLS and CDR2 YYNGEE. This CDR3 has 17 amino acids. Trimming left V 2 bases short and J 4 bases short, with 21 bases between. The CDR3 nucleotides read TGTGCCAGCAGCGTCTCGGTGGATGCCCAATTGGGAGAGACCCAGTACTTC. Translated: CASSVSVDAQLGETQYF.

This clone was recorded a few times. V and J are TRBV18 and TRBJ2-3, with TRBD1 matching over 10 bases. V gave up 3 bases and J gave up 3 bases; unmatched junction bases: 9. Germline values: CDR1 KGHSH, CDR2 LQKENI. CDR3 size: 17 residues. This CDR3 reads CASSPIPGQGKTDTQYF. In nucleotides, the CDR3 is TGTGCCAGCTCACCCATCCCGGGACAGGGGAAAACAGATACGCAGTATTTT.

This chain connects TRBV7-9 to TRBJ1-4; tentatively, D is TRBD1 (5 bases). The V gene's germline CDR1 is SEHNR and CDR2 FQNEAQ (reference sequence). Trimming stripped 5 bases from V and 8 bases from J, with 9 bases between. The CDR3 spans 12 residues. CDR3 DNA sequence: TGTGCCAGCAGCCCGAGGACAGAAAAACTGTTTTTT. As protein: CASSPRTEKLFF.

In this sample, this clone turned up a few times. The J gene is TRBJ2-1, the V gene TRBV7-8, with TRBD2 as a possible D gene (5 bases). Germline CDR1 SGHVS, CDR2 FQNEAQ. The CDR3 extends over 17 amino acids. Trimming took off 1 base at V and 5 bases at J, with 18 bases between the two ends. The CDR3, as DNA: TGTGCCAGCAGCTTAGTGGTTTCGGGCGGGCTGAACAATGAGCAGTTCTTC. This translates into CASSLVVSGGLNNEQFF.

The chain has TRBV19 and TRBJ2-6; tentative D call: TRBD1 (5 bases). Trimming took off 10 bases at V and 4 bases at J, with 11 bases between the two ends. The germline V gene has CDR1 LNHDA and CDR2 SQIVND (reference sequence). The CDR3 totals 13 residues. CDR3 bases: TGTGCCACCACAGGTACAGGGGCCAACGTCCTGACTTTC. Translated: CATTGTGANVLTF.

This rearrangement joins TRBV10-3 to TRBJ2-7; TRBD1 aligns across 7 bases. With V trimmed by 3 bases and J by 1 base, 15 bases remained unmatched. CDR3 length: 18 residues. Germline values: CDR1 ENHRY, CDR2 SYGVKD. The CDR3 loop is CAISDPLRQGLTSYEQYF. The CDR3 DNA sequence: TGTGCCATCAGTGACCCCCTTAGACAGGGCCTTACTTCCTACGAGCAGTACTTC.

This rearrangement joins TRBV30 to TRBJ1-2; 7 bases agree with TRBD1. The CDR3 runs 15 residues. The germline V gene has CDR1 GTSNPN and CDR2 SVGIG (reference sequence). Losses at the gene ends were 7 bases for V and 7 bases for J; bases not matched to a gene: 18. CDR3 in DNA: TGTGCCTACGCCACAGGGGTCGGGAGTCGGGGTGGCTACACCTTC. Amino acids: CAYATGVGSRGGYTF.

The sample holds a few counts of this clone. V and J are TRBV29-1 and TRBJ1-1, with a tentative D call TRBD1 (6 bases). Trimming removed 4 bases at V and 1 base at J, with 10 bases between. The CDR3 has 13 residues. Germline V gene sequence: CDR1 SQVTM, CDR2 ANQGSEA. CDR3 protein: CSVARGQNTEAFF. The DNA of the CDR3 is TGCAGCGTTGCAAGGGGACAGAACACTGAAGCTTTCTTT.

This clone was detected only once. The CDR3 DNA follows: TGTGCCAGCAGCTTGGGGGCGGCAGCCTACAATGAGCAGTTCTTC. It codes for CASSLGAAAYNEQFF. The rearrangement links TRBV5-4 to TRBJ2-1; D not resolved. The germline CDR1 and CDR2 sequences are SGHNT and YYREEE (reference sequence). Trimming took 0 bases from V and 2 from J, leaving 9 bases between them. CDR3 length: 15 residues. Based on the CDR3 plus reference TRBV5-4 and TRBJ2-1, the full variable domain is ETGVTQSPTHLIKTRGQQVTLRCSSQSGHNTVSWYQQALGQGPQFIFQYYREEENGRGNFPPRFSGLQFPNYSSELNVNALELDDSALYLCASSLGAAAYNEQFFGPGTRLTVL.

V usage is TRBV28 and J usage is TRBJ1-2; perhaps TRBD1 as D (6 bases). The CDR3 is 15 residues long. Deletions cut 5 bases from V and 0 bases from J, with 13 bases between. Germline V gives CDR1 MDHEN, CDR2 SYDVKM. CDR3 sequence (DNA): TGTGCCAGCAGTCGAATAAGACAGGCTAACTATGGCTACACCTTC. Protein sequence: CASSRIRQANYGYTF.

V gene TRBV9 combines with J gene TRBJ2-2; D ambiguous. Germline V gene lookup returns CDR1 SGDLS and CDR2 YYNGEE. V lost 5 bases and J lost 5, with 10 bases in between. The CDR3 spans 13 residues. The chain's CDR3 is CASSAARTGELFF. The CDR3 nucleotides are TGTGCCAGCAGTGCGGCTAGAACCGGGGAGCTGTTTTTT. Full variable domain (rest looked up from reference TRBV9 and TRBJ2-2): DSGVTQTPKHLITATGQRVTLRCSPRSGDLSVYWYQQSLDQGLQFLIQYYNGEERAKGNILERFSAQQFPDLHSELNLSSLELGDSALYFCASSAARTGELFFGEGSRLTVL.

V gene TRBV28 combines with J gene TRBJ1-1; D not certain. This CDR3 region has 12 residues. The germline CDR1 and CDR2 sequences are MDHEN and SYDVKM. Trimming left V 6 bases short and J 4 bases short, with 9 bases between. CDR3 amino acids: CASSWEGTEAFF. For the CDR3, the DNA is TGTGCCAGCAGCTGGGAGGGCACTGAAGCTTTCTTT. The full variable domain, with the rest looked up from reference TRBV28 and TRBJ1-1, is DVKVTQSSRYLVKRTGEKVFLECVQDMDHENMFWYRQDPGLGLRLIYFSYDVKMKEKGDIPEGYSVSREKKERFSLILESASTNQTSMYLCASSWEGTEAFFGQGTRLTVV.

The V gene is TRBV19, the J gene TRBJ2-5; 8 bases align to TRBD2. The J call is uncertain, as TRBJ2-7 better fits the DNA end. Germline V gene data show CDR1 as LNHDA and CDR2 as SQIVND (reference sequence). The CDR3 spans 13 residues. DNA of the CDR3: TGTGCCATCCCCCTAGCGGGCCTCTACGAGCAGTACTTC. Protein: CAIPLAGLYEQYF.

There are a few counts of this clone. This chain uses TRBV6-1 with TRBJ1-2; 11 positions match TRBD1. This CDR3 contains 14 residues. Germline assignment: CDR1 MNHNS and CDR2 SASEGT. V lost 6 bases and J lost 4; bases outside the gene matches: 4. CDR3 DNA sequence: TGTGCCAGCAGGCGGACAGGGGGCGCCTATGGCTACACCTTC. This encodes CASRRTGGAYGYTF.

With respect to this clone: The conserved phenylalanine or tryptophan normally closing the CDR3 is absent here, so this likely arose from a read error. The chain joins TRBV6-6 to TRBJ1-1; tentative D call: TRBD1 (6 bases). The germline gives CDR1 MNHNY, CDR2 SVGAGI (reference sequence). Trimming shortened V by 4 bases and J by 7 bases, and 13 bases separated the two germline ends. There are 13 residues in the CDR3. CDR3 DNA sequence: TGTGCCAGCAGTTTCCAACAGGGTAATGAAGCTTTCCTT. Residues: CASSFQQGNEAFL.

The genes are TRBV4-3 and TRBJ2-3, with TRBD2 identical over 10 bases. V gave up 0 bases and J gave up 4 bases; unmatched junction bases: 4. CDR3 size: 16 residues. The germline V gene has CDR1 LGHNA and CDR2 YSLEER. As DNA, the CDR3 is TGCGCCAGCAGCCAAGATCAGCGGGGGGGCCCAGATACGCAGTATTTT. Translating it yields CASSQDQRGGPDTQYF.